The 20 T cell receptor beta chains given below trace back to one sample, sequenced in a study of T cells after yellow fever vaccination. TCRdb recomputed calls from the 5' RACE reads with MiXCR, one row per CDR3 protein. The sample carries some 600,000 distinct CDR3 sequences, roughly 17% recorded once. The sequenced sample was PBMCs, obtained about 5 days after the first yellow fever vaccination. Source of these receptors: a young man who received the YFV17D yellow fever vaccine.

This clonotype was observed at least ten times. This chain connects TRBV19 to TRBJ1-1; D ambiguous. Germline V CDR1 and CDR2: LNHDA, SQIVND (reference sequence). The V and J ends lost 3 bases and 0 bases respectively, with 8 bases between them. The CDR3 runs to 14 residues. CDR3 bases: TGTGCCAGTAGTATGGGCCAGCTGAACACTGAAGCTTTCTTT. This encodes CASSMGQLNTEAFF.

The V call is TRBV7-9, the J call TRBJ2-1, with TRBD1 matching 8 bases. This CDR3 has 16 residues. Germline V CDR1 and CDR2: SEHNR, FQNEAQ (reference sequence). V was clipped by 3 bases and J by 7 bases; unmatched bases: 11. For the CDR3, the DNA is TGTGCCAGCAGCTTGAGGAGCCAGGGGGCACGAAATGAGCAGTTCTTC. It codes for CASSLRSQGARNEQFF.

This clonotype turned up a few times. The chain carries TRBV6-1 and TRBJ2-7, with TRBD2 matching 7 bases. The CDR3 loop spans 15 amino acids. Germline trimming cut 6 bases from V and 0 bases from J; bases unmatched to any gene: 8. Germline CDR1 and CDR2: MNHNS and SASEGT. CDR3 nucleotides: TGTGCCAGCAGGTCCCCCGGGGGGAGCTCCTACGAGCAGTACTTC. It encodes CASRSPGGSSYEQYF.

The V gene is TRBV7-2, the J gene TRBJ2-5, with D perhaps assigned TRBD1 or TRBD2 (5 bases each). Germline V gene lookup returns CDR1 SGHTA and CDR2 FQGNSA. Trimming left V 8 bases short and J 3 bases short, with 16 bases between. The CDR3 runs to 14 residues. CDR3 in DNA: TGTGCCAGCGGGACCTACTCCAGAAAAGAGACCCAGTACTTC. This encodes CASGTYSRKETQYF.

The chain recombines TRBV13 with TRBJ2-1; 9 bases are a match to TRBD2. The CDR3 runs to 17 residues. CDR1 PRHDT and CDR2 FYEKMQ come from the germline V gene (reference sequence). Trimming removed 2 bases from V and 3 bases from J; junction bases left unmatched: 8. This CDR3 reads CASSLTGATSGYNEQFF. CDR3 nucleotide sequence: TGTGCCAGCAGCTTAACGGGAGCGACTAGCGGCTACAATGAGCAGTTCTTC.

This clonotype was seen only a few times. As DNA, the CDR3 is TGCGCCAGCAGCGTGATTGACTGGAGCACAGATACGCAGTATTTT. This encodes CASSVIDWSTDTQYF. The chain recombines TRBV5-1 with TRBJ2-3, with D hard to call. Germline CDR1 SGHRS, CDR2 YFSETQ. Deletions cut 4 bases from V and 0 bases from J, with 12 bases between. The CDR3 sequence is 15 residues long. Full variable domain (rest looked up from reference TRBV5-1 and TRBJ2-3): KAGVTQTPRYLIKTRGQQVTLSCSPISGHRSVSWYQQTPGQGLQFLFEYFSETQRNKGNFPGRFSGRQFSNSRSEMNVSTLELGDSALYLCASSVIDWSTDTQYFGPGTRLTVL.

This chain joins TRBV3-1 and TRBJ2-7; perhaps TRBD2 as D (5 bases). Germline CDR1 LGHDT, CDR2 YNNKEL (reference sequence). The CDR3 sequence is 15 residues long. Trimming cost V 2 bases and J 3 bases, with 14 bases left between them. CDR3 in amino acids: CASSQTWTGDYEQYF. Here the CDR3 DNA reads TGTGCCAGCAGCCAAACTTGGACCGGGGACTACGAGCAGTACTTC.

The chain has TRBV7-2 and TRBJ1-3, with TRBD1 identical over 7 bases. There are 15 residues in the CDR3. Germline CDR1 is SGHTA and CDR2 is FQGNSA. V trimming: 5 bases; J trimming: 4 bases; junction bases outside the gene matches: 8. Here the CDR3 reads CASSPRGTLGNTIYF. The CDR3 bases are TGTGCCAGCAGCCCCAGGGGGACCCTCGGAAACACCATATATTTT.

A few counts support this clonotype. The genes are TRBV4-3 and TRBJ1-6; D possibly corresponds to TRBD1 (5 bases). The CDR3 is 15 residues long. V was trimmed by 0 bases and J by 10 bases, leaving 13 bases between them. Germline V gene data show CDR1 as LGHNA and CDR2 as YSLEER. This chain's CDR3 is CASSQDSRVGSPLHF. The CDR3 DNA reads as TGCGCCAGCAGCCAAGATAGCAGGGTTGGGTCACCCCTCCACTTT.

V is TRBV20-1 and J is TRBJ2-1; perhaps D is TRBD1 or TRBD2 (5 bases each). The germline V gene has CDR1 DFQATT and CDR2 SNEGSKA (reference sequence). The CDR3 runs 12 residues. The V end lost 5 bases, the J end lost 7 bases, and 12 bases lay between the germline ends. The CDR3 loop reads CSARDRGNEQFF. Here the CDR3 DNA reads TGCAGTGCTCGGGACCGGGGAAATGAGCAGTTCTTC.

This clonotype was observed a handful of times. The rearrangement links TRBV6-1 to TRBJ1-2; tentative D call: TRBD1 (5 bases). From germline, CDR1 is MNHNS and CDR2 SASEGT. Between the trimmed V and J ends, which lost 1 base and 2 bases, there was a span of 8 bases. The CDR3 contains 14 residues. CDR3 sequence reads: CASSEGGYNYGYTF. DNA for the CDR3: TGTGCCAGCAGTGAAGGGGGCTACAACTATGGCTACACCTTC.

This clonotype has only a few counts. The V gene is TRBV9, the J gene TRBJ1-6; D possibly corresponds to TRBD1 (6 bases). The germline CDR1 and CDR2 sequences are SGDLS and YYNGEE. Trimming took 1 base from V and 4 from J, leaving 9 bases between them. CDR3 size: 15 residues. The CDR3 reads CASSVRGTYNSPLHF. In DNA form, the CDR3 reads TGTGCCAGCAGCGTACGGGGGACATATAATTCACCCCTCCACTTT. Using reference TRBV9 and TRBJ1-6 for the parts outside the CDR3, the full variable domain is DSGVTQTPKHLITATGQRVTLRCSPRSGDLSVYWYQQSLDQGLQFLIQYYNGEERAKGNILERFSAQQFPDLHSELNLSSLELGDSALYFCASSVRGTYNSPLHFGNGTRLTVT.

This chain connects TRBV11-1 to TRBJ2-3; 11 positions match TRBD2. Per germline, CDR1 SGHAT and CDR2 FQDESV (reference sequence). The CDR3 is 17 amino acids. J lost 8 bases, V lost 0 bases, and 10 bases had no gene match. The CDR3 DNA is TGTGCCAGCAGCTTAGCGCACACTAGCGGGAGTTGGGGTACGCAGTATTTT. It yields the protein CASSLAHTSGSWGTQYF.

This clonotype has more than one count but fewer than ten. The CDR3 DNA sequence: TGTGCCAGCAGGAACGGCTACAATGAGCAGTTCTTC. This codes for CASRNGYNEQFF. This rearrangement joins TRBV9 to TRBJ2-1; no firm D call. This CDR3 comprises 12 residues. Trimming shortened V by 5 bases and J by 3 bases, and 6 bases separated the two germline ends. Germline lookup yields CDR1 SGDLS and CDR2 YYNGEE. The full variable domain, in which reference TRBV9 and TRBJ2-1 provide the parts outside the CDR3, is DSGVTQTPKHLITATGQRVTLRCSPRSGDLSVYWYQQSLDQGLQFLIQYYNGEERAKGNILERFSAQQFPDLHSELNLSSLELGDSALYFCASRNGYNEQFFGPGTRLTVL.

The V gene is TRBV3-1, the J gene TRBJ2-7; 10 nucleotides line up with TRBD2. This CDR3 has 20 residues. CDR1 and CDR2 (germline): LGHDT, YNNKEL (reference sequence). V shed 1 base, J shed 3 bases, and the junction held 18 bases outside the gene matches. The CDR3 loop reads CASSQAPASGGPIYDYEQYV. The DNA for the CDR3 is TGTGCCAGCAGCCAAGCCCCCGCTAGCGGGGGCCCGATATACGACTACGAGCAGTACGTC.

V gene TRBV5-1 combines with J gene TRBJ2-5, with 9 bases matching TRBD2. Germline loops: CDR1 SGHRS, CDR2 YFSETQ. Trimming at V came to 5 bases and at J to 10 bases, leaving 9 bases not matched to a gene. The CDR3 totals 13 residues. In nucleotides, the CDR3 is TGCGCCAGCAGTGAGGCGGGGGGGCCAGACCAGTACTTC. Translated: CASSEAGGPDQYF. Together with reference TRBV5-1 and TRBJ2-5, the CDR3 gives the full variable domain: KAGVTQTPRYLIKTRGQQVTLSCSPISGHRSVSWYQQTPGQGLQFLFEYFSETQRNKGNFPGRFSGRQFSNSRSEMNVSTLELGDSALYLCASSEAGGPDQYFGPGTRLLVL.

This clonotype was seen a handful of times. The CDR3 reads CASRLDRLGTDTQYF. CDR3 DNA sequence: TGTGCCAGCAGATTGGACAGACTGGGTACAGATACGCAGTATTTT. The chain links TRBV6-1 to TRBJ2-3; maybe TRBD1 (6 bases). The CDR3 is made up of 15 amino acids. The V end lost 6 bases, the J end lost 3 bases, and 16 bases lay between the germline ends. Germline V gene sequence: CDR1 MNHNS, CDR2 SASEGT.

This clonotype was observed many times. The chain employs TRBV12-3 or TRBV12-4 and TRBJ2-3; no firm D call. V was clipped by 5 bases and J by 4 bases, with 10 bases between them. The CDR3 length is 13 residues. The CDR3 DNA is TGTGCCAGCAGTCCAAAAGAAGCAGATACGCAGTATTTT. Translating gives CASSPKEADTQYF.

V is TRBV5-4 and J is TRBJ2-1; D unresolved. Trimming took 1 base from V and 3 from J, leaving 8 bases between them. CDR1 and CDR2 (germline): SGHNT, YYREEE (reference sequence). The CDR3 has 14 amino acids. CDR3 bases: TGTGCCAGCAGCTTGCCCACAGACTACAATGAGCAGTTCTTC. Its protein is CASSLPTDYNEQFF.

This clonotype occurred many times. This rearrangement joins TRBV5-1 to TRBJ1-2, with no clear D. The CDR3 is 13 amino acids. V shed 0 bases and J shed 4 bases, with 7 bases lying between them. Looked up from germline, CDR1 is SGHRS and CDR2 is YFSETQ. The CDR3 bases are TGCGCCAGCAGCTTGGACAGTTCCTATGGCTACACCTTC. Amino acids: CASSLDSSYGYTF. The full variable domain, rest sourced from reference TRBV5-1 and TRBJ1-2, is KAGVTQTPRYLIKTRGQQVTLSCSPISGHRSVSWYQQTPGQGLQFLFEYFSETQRNKGNFPGRFSGRQFSNSRSEMNVSTLELGDSALYLCASSLDSSYGYTFGSGTRLTVV.